Below are 6 T cell receptor beta chains sequenced from a single sample in a study of T cells after yellow fever vaccination. TCRdb reprocessed the 5' RACE reads with MiXCR, giving one entry per CDR3 protein. The table records 550,000 or so distinct CDR3 sequences, 15% to 20% of them present only once. The sample was PBMCs, taken 15 days after the yellow fever booster vaccination. The receptor set was obtained from a man aged 25 to 45 who received the YFV17D yellow fever vaccine.

The sample holds a few counts of this clonotype. This chain uses TRBV20-1 with TRBJ2-7; a possible D gene is TRBD1 (7 bases). The CDR3 is made up of 15 amino acids. CDR1 and CDR2 (germline): DFQATT, SNEGSKA (reference sequence). CDR3 DNA sequence: TGCAGAAAGGCGGGACAGAGACCGCTAGTCTACGAGCAGTACTTC. As protein: CRKAGQRPLVYEQYF.

The chain uses TRBV14 and TRBJ2-2, with TRBD1 matching over 8 bases. The CDR3 is 13 residues long. The germline gives CDR1 SGHDN, CDR2 FVKESK. Trimming cost V 8 bases and J 7 bases; bases outside gene matches: 6. The CDR3 sequence is CASGQGAVGELFF. CDR3 in DNA: TGTGCCAGCGGACAGGGCGCCGTCGGGGAGCTGTTTTTT.

CDR3 DNA: TGTGCCAGCACCCGAGCGGGAGTCAAGGACAATGAGCAGTTCTTC. This encodes CASTRAGVKDNEQFF. The V call is TRBV28, the J call TRBJ2-1, with TRBD2 identical over 8 bases. From germline, CDR1 is MDHEN and CDR2 SYDVKM. V shed 7 bases and J 5 bases; nucleotides not matched to a gene: 10. This CDR3 comprises 15 residues.

The CDR3 is CASSLQGQKVETQYF. The CDR3 DNA sequence: TGTGCCAGCAGCTTACAAGGACAGAAGGTAGAGACCCAGTACTTC. This chain links TRBV7-8 with TRBJ2-5, with D possibly TRBD1 on 6 matching bases. The V gene's germline CDR1 is SGHVS and CDR2 FQNEAQ. CDR3 size: 15 residues. Trimming removed 2 bases from V and 4 bases from J, with 14 bases in between.

This clonotype showed up many times. The V call is TRBV12-3 or TRBV12-4, the J call TRBJ2-7; 7 bases line up with TRBD1. V trimming: 7 bases; J trimming: 9 bases; junction bases outside the gene matches: 15. This CDR3 has 14 amino acids. The CDR3 is CASTGDSTLGPQYF. In DNA form, the CDR3 reads TGTGCCAGCACCGGGGACAGTACTCTAGGCCCGCAGTACTTC.

V and J are TRBV12-3 or TRBV12-4 and TRBJ2-7, with a tentative D call TRBD1 (6 bases). The CDR3 has 16 residues. The V and J ends lost 3 bases and 0 bases respectively, with 15 bases between them. In DNA, the CDR3 is TGTGCCAGCAGTTTCGGGTCGAGGGGGAGCTCCTACGAGCAGTACTTC. Its translation is CASSFGSRGSSYEQYF.